The 20 T cell receptor beta chains below all came from one sample that was sequenced in a study of tumor-infiltrating lymphocytes in oesophageal squamous cell carcinoma. TCRdb reanalysed the PCR reads using MiXCR and keeps one entry per CDR3 protein. The top ten hold about 7% of the sample, which has under 20,000 distinct CDR3 sequences, less than 50% seen once. Source material: blood. These receptors all stem from a male donor with esophageal squamous cell carcinoma.

This chain joins TRBV6-8 and TRBJ2-7, with 10 positions matching TRBD1. Germline trimming cut 6 bases from V and 2 bases from J; bases unmatched to any gene: 10. There are 16 residues in the CDR3. From germline, CDR1 is MNHGY and CDR2 SAAAGT. The CDR3 coding sequence is TGTGCCAGCAGGATGAGACAGGGGGCTCTGACCTACGAGCAGTACTTC. It translates to CASRMRQGALTYEQYF.

The V call is TRBV6-5, the J call TRBJ2-3; 12 bases are a match to TRBD1. The J call may be incorrect, as the DNA end agrees better with TRBJ2-7. Per germline, CDR1 MNHEY and CDR2 SVGAGI. This CDR3 is built from 15 residues. Here the CDR3 reads CASSPPGQGAFEQYF. In DNA, the CDR3 is TGTGCCAGCAGTCCCCCGGGACAGGGGGCTTTCGAGCAGTACTTC.

This clonotype was detected many times. V usage is TRBV28 and J usage is TRBJ1-5, with D possibly being TRBD1 (5 bases). Germline V lookup: CDR1 MDHEN, CDR2 SYDVKM. Trimming shortened V by 4 bases and J by 5 bases, and 9 bases separated the two germline ends. This CDR3 is built from 13 residues. The CDR3 here is CASSWGIDQPQHF. Written as DNA, the CDR3 is TGTGCCAGCAGTTGGGGGATCGATCAGCCCCAGCATTTT.

The genes are TRBV7-9 and TRBJ2-3; D gene unclear. The CDR3 consists of 18 residues. Germline V gives CDR1 SEHNR, CDR2 FQNEAQ (reference sequence). Trimming removed 1 base from V and 4 bases from J, with 21 bases in between. CDR3 protein: CASSLEVSAGLGADTQYF. CDR3 bases: TGTGCCAGCAGCTTAGAGGTCTCGGCCGGCTTAGGCGCAGATACGCAGTATTTT.

This clonotype was detected ten times or more. The chain uses TRBV11-2 and TRBJ2-2, with TRBD1 matching 10 bases. The CDR3 extends over 15 amino acids. Germline lookup yields CDR1 SGHAT and CDR2 FQNNGV. V lost 2 bases, J lost 7 bases, and 4 bases stayed unmatched. In DNA form, the CDR3 reads TGTGCCAGCAGCTTAAGACAGGGGGCGGTCGGGGAGCTGTTTTTT. Protein sequence: CASSLRQGAVGELFF. The full variable domain, completed using reference TRBV11-2 and TRBJ2-2, is EAGVAQSPRYKIIEKRQSVAFWCNPISGHATLYWYQQILGQGPKLLIQFQNNGVVDDSQLPKDRFSAERLKGVDSTLKIQPAKLEDSAVYLCASSLRQGAVGELFFGEGSRLTVL.

This clonotype was seen repeatedly, ten times or more. This may come from a read error, since a much larger clone is one base off. The rearrangement uses TRBV7-9 and TRBJ2-7, with 7 bases fitting TRBD1. TRBJ2-1 explains the end of the DNA better; the J call may be wrong. Germline CDR1 is SEHNR and CDR2 is FQNEAQ (reference sequence). The length of the CDR3 is 14 residues. CDR3 DNA: TGTGCCAGCAGCTCGAGACAGGGAAAGTACGAGCAGTTCTTC. Its protein is CASSSRQGKYEQFF.

This clonotype was recorded at least ten times. The chain joins TRBV10-1 to TRBJ2-1, with 8 bases that match TRBD1. TRBJ2-7 matches the DNA end more closely, so the J call is doubtful. The CDR3 is 13 residues long. Germline V gene lookup returns CDR1 WNHNN and CDR2 SYGVQD (reference sequence). DNA for the CDR3: TGCGCCAGCAGTGGGGACAGGTACAATGAGCAGTACTTC. Amino acid sequence: CASSGDRYNEQYF.

The CDR3 nucleotides read TGTGCCAGCAGTGAGAGTTCGGGGGTCGCCACCTATGGCTACACCTTC. Its protein is CASSESSGVATYGYTF. The chain combines TRBV2 with TRBJ1-2, with a tentative D call TRBD1 (5 bases). CDR1 and CDR2 (germline): SNHLY, FYNNEI. V dropped 3 bases and J dropped 4 bases, with 18 bases sitting between them. CDR3 length: 16 residues.

This clonotype appeared many times. V is TRBV7-3 and J is TRBJ2-1, with 8 bases identical to TRBD2. V trimming: 0 bases; J trimming: 3 bases; junction bases outside the gene matches: 4. The CDR3 contains 16 residues. CDR1 and CDR2 (germline): SGHTA, FQGTGA. The CDR3 DNA reads TGTGCCAGCAGCTTAACGTGGCTAGCGGGCTACAATGAGCAGTTCTTC. This gives the protein CASSLTWLAGYNEQFF.

About this clonotype: This CDR3 is missing its conserved last phenylalanine or tryptophan, likely due to a read error. The DNA is left out, because the CDR3 cannot be placed on it with certainty; the CDR3 is given as TCRdb lists it. The V gene is TRBV7-9, the J gene TRBJ2-6; the DNA was not compared with TRBD1, the D call given in the table. Ends included, the CDR3 has 16 residues. Germline V gene lookup returns CDR1 SEHNR and CDR2 FQNEAQ (reference sequence). The CDR3 is CASSRDRGLETQYFGA.

This clonotype was seen more than once but under ten times. This chain joins TRBV7-9 and TRBJ2-5; 9 bases line up with TRBD1. Germline CDR1 reads SEHNR; CDR2 reads FQNEAQ (reference sequence). Losses at the gene ends were 4 bases for V and 11 bases for J; bases not matched to a gene: 14. The CDR3 contains 15 residues. CDR3 protein: CASSSGTGIYNEQYF. The CDR3 region has the DNA TGTGCCAGCAGCTCTGGGACAGGGATCTACAATGAGCAGTACTTC. Drawing the rest from reference TRBV7-9 and TRBJ2-5, the complete variable domain is DTGVSQNPRHKITKRGQNVTFRCDPISEHNRLYWYRQTLGQGPEFLTYFQNEAQLEKSRLLSDRFSAERPKGSFSTLEIQRTEQGDSAMYLCASSSGTGIYNEQYFGPGTRLLVL.

This clonotype has ten or more counts. V gene TRBV7-8 combines with J gene TRBJ2-5; either TRBD1 or TRBD2 may fit D (5 bases each). V lost 5 bases to trimming and J lost 5 bases, with 15 bases between them. From germline, CDR1 is SGHVS and CDR2 FQNEAQ. This CDR3 contains 14 residues. CDR3: CASSPGTGRETQYF. The CDR3 DNA sequence: TGTGCCAGCAGCCCCGGGACCGGAAGGGAGACCCAGTACTTC.

Only a few counts were recorded for this clonotype. This chain uses TRBV12-3 or TRBV12-4 with TRBJ2-6; D unresolved. Trimming stripped 4 bases from V and 0 bases from J, with 13 bases between. The CDR3 spans 17 residues. This CDR3 is CASSSWNWLSGANVLTF. In DNA form, the CDR3 reads TGTGCCAGCAGTTCGTGGAACTGGCTCTCTGGGGCCAACGTCCTGACTTTC.

The chain uses TRBV24-1 and TRBJ2-2, with D hard to call. CDR1 is KGHDR, CDR2 SFDVKD, per germline. CDR3 length: 14 amino acids. Trimming removed 7 bases at V and 3 bases at J, with 11 bases between. CDR3 nucleotides: TGTGCCACCAGAACATCAGAGTACACCGGGGAGCTGTTTTTT. Translated: CATRTSEYTGELFF.

This clonotype was found a few times. V gene TRBV7-8 combines with J gene TRBJ2-4, with 7 bases aligning to TRBD2. V dropped 8 bases and J dropped 15; count of bases not matched to a gene: 28. The germline V gene has CDR1 SGHVS and CDR2 FQNEAQ. The CDR3 contains 17 residues. CDR3 nucleotides: TGTGCCAGCGCCCCGGAGGGCCTAGCGGCGAACACCGGGGAGCTGTACTTC. Protein sequence: CASAPEGLAANTGELYF.

The V and J genes are TRBV7-2 and TRBJ2-4; tentatively, D is TRBD2 (6 bases). V lost 3 bases and J lost 15, with 21 bases in between. The CDR3 is made up of 14 amino acids. The germline V gene encodes CDR1 SGHTA and CDR2 FQGNSA. The chain's CDR3 is CASSLGGMWYELYF. CDR3 DNA: TGTGCCAGCAGCTTGGGGGGTATGTGGTACGAGCTGTACTTC.

This rearrangement joins TRBV9 to TRBJ2-1; D ambiguous. The CDR3 loop spans 14 amino acids. The ends were cut back, 0 bases at V and 2 bases at J, with 6 bases in the middle. Germline V gene lookup returns CDR1 SGDLS and CDR2 YYNGEE. The CDR3 DNA reads TGTGCCAGCAGCGTAGATCTCCCCTACAATGAGCAGTTCTTC. This translates into CASSVDLPYNEQFF.

The DNA for the CDR3 is TGTGCCAGCAGTTATGATTTTCGGTTGGGCGGGAGGGTGAGCACAGATACGCAGTATTTT. This sequence encodes CASSYDFRLGGRVSTDTQYF. The chain joins TRBV28 to TRBJ2-3; 9 nucleotides agree with TRBD2. CDR1 MDHEN and CDR2 SYDVKM come from the germline V gene. The CDR3 runs 20 residues. V was pared by 4 bases and J by 0 bases, with 17 bases of the junction left unmatched.

This clonotype was counted ten times or more. Just one base apart from a much larger clone, this may be a read error. The chain links TRBV7-9 to TRBJ2-1; 9 bases are a match to TRBD1. Germline-derived CDR1 and CDR2 are SEHNR and FQNEAQ (reference sequence). The ends lost 8 bases at V and 10 bases at J; junction bases unmatched: 9. This CDR3 comprises 13 residues. Here the CDR3 DNA reads TGTGCCAGCGCGACAGGGGGTTCCTACGAGCAGTTCTTC. It codes for CASATGGSYEQFF.

This clonotype is medium-sized. This sequence joins TRBV12-3 or TRBV12-4 and TRBJ1-2, with a tentative D call TRBD1 (5 bases). Trimming cost V 1 base and J 2 bases, with 8 bases left between them. The CDR3 loop spans 14 amino acids. The CDR3 spells CASSLVGPNYGYTF. Written as DNA, the CDR3 is TGTGCCAGCAGTTTAGTGGGGCCAAACTATGGCTACACCTTC.